The sequence of this T cell receptor (beta chain) was determined in a study of T-cell reconstitution after alpha-beta-depleted transplantation in children. General study results and limits: Some patients owed their high day-60 TCRbeta diversity to surviving recipient T cells and thymic progenitors. At the one-year point after transplant, T-cell counts and TCRbeta diversity were found to come mostly from T cells that had been newly produced. Several hundred rapidly expanded clones from non-depleted graft cells reportedly supplied alpha-beta T cells about two months post-transplant.

Germline CDR1 is SQVTM and CDR2 is ANQGSEA. The CDR3 runs 15 residues. The V and J ends lost 8 bases and 2 bases respectively, with 19 bases between them. Unique molecular identifiers were built into the TCRbeta library. MiXCR, run by TCRdb on the PCR reads, gives a single entry per CDR3 protein. The repertoire holds 150,000 to 250,000 distinct CDR3 sequences, with approximately 6.8% as singletons. This clonotype was picked up many times. Its antigen is currently unknown. The chain combines TRBV29-1 with TRBJ2-1, with D possibly matching TRBD2 (6 bases). Sequencing was performed on PBMCs, taken before TCRalphabeta/CD19-depleted stem cell transplant. The source is a girl under three years old with combined immunodeficiency, due to receive a stem cell transplant. CDR3 coding DNA: TGCAGCCTTACTCAGGCCGAGCGGGCCTACAATGAGCAGTTCTTC. It yields the protein CSLTQAERAYNEQFF.